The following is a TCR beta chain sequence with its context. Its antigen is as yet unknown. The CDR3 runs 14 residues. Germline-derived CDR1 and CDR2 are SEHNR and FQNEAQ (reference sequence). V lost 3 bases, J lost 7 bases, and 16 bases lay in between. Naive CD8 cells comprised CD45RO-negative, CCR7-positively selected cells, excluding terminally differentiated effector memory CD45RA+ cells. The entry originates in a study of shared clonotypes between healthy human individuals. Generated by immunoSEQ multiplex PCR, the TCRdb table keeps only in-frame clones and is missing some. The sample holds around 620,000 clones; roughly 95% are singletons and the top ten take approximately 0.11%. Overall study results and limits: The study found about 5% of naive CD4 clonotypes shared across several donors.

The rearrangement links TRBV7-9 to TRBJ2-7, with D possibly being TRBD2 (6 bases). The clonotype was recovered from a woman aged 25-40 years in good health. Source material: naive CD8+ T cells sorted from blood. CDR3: CASSFNGPGGEQYF. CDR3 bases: TGTGCCAGCAGCTTCAACGGGCCCGGGGGAGAGCAGTACTTC.